This T cell receptor (beta chain) was identified during a study of blood T cell repertoires in COVID-19. Turning to the study itself: Collection of acute and convalescent COVID-19 samples took place in the United States, Italy and Spain. PBMCs, B-cell-depleted T cells, or T cells were the source of the cDNA or gDNA that made up the material.

V shed 2 bases, J shed 0 bases, and the junction held 2 bases outside the gene matches. The CDR3 is 16 residues long. Germline V gene sequence: CDR1 MNHEY, CDR2 SVGEGT. Per the original data handling: Using reference gene primer amplification, nucleated cell counts were estimated. The table came from immunoSEQ multiplex PCR; TCRdb's copy has only in-frame clones and leaves some out. The DNA was the basis for D and trimming; V, J and clone size are from that table. The sample consists of a few hundred thousand clones, roughly 90% of them appearing once. Cohorts were based on clinical histories the participants reported.

Sequenced input: PBMCs or T cells enriched from blood (not recorded which). The chain employs TRBV6-2 or TRBV6-3 and TRBJ2-7; TRBD2 matches at 12 bases. The sequence was obtained from a woman aged 30 to 39 who had recovered from COVID-19. This chain's CDR3 is CASSYGTSGHSYEQYF. The CDR3 nucleotides are TGTGCCAGCAGTTACGGGACTAGCGGGCACTCCTACGAGCAGTACTTC.